These T cell receptor beta chains were read from a single sample in a study of T cells in Graves' hyperthyroidism and ophthalmopathy. MiXCR, applied by TCRdb to the multiplex PCR reads, yields one record per CDR3 protein. The data show about 720,000 distinct CDR3 sequences, with over 15% seen just once and 16% held by the top ten. The sequenced sample was blood. The receptors derive from a woman aged 50 to 60 with Graves' hyperthyroidism that later progressed to Graves' ophthalmopathy. The CDR3 runs from the conserved cysteine through the conserved F or W.

j_call v_call cdr3_aa
TRBJ1-4 TRBV9 CASSVGGDREKLFF
TRBJ1-5 TRBV2 CASLDRGPGQGNQPQHF
TRBJ2-7 TRBV6-1 CASNTAGDYYEQYF
TRBJ2-1 TRBV19 CASSLGARPYNEQFF
TRBJ2-3 TRBV7-3 CASSWGLAGPDTQYF
TRBJ1-5 TRBV12-3/TRBV12-4 CASTNSQGSLGQPQHF
TRBJ2-1 TRBV5-1 CASSLLGAYNEQFF
TRBJ2-1 TRBV19 CASSIARNEQFF
TRBJ1-1 TRBV24-1 CATRPPPGARGTEAFF
TRBJ1-1 TRBV20-1 CSARLRVETEAFF
TRBJ2-2 TRBV19 CASSGASRMTNTGELFF